Below are 26 T cell receptor beta chains sequenced from a single sample in a study of cytomegalovirus exposure and HLA in healthy donors. The PCR had 60 Vbeta and 13 Jbeta primers. The method was immunoSEQ multiplex PCR; TCRdb's version includes in-frame clones alone and lacks a portion of them. The sample yields around 130,000 clones, 80% seen once. Material: PBMCs. The source is a man aged 30 to 45 in good health and CMV-seronegative.

The rearrangement uses TRBV6-5 and TRBJ2-2; TRBD1 is a possible D gene (5 bases). CDR1 and CDR2 (germline): MNHEY, SVGAGI. The V gene lost 8 bases and the J gene lost 3 bases, with 16 bases spanning the gap. This CDR3 region has 15 residues. CDR3 sequence: CASRVLGPDTGELFF. CDR3 nucleotide sequence: TGTGCCAGCCGAGTCTTGGGGCCGGACACCGGGGAGCTGTTTTTT.

The chain uses TRBV7-2 and TRBJ2-1; the match to TRBD2 covers 13 bases. The CDR3 totals 19 residues. Germline CDR1 SGHTA, CDR2 FQGNSA. After removal of 2 bases from V and 4 bases from J, the junction contained 11 bases not matched to a gene. The CDR3 loop is CASSLRGGEGLAGYNEQFF. The CDR3 region has the DNA TGTGCCAGCAGCTTACGGGGGGGAGAGGGACTAGCGGGATACAATGAGCAGTTCTTC.

The chain combines TRBV6-1 with TRBJ1-5; D gene unclear. This CDR3 is 14 amino acids long. The germline V gene encodes CDR1 MNHNS and CDR2 SASEGT. V lost 2 bases, J lost 3 bases, and 8 bases lay in between. CDR3 in amino acids: CASSEWLPNQPQHF. CDR3 nucleotide sequence: TGTGCCAGCAGTGAATGGCTTCCCAATCAGCCCCAGCATTTT.

The V gene is TRBV5-1, the J gene TRBJ2-7; perhaps TRBD2 as D (6 bases). The germline V gene has CDR1 SGHRS and CDR2 YFSETQ. V was clipped by 3 bases and J by 4 bases, with 17 bases between them. This CDR3 has 15 amino acids. The CDR3 coding sequence is TGCGCCAGCAGCTATGATCCGGGAGAGAATTACGAGCAGTACTTC. It yields the protein CASSYDPGENYEQYF.

J is TRBJ2-7 and V is TRBV7-9; 9 bases match TRBD1. The V gene's germline CDR1 is SEHNR and CDR2 FQNEAQ (reference sequence). Trimming cost V 4 bases and J 2 bases; bases outside gene matches: 12. The CDR3 is 17 amino acids. The CDR3 region is CASSSSLRQGETYEQYF. The DNA for the CDR3 is TGTGCCAGCAGCTCCTCCCTTCGACAGGGGGAAACCTACGAGCAGTACTTC. Combining the CDR3 with reference TRBV7-9 and TRBJ2-7 gives the whole variable domain DTGVSQNPRHKITKRGQNVTFRCDPISEHNRLYWYRQTLGQGPEFLTYFQNEAQLEKSRLLSDRFSAERPKGSFSTLEIQRTEQGDSAMYLCASSSSLRQGETYEQYFGPGTRLTVT.

CDR3 region: CASSPGSYEQYF. CDR3 nucleotides: TGTGCCAGCAGCCCGGGCTCCTACGAGCAGTACTTC. The rearrangement uses TRBV13 and TRBJ2-7; no firm D call. The V and J ends lost 5 bases and 0 bases respectively, with 5 bases between them. The CDR3 runs 12 residues. Germline V gene sequence: CDR1 PRHDT, CDR2 FYEKMQ (reference sequence).

V and J are TRBV7-3 and TRBJ2-2; the match to TRBD1 covers 7 bases. Germline V lookup: CDR1 SGHTA, CDR2 FQGTGA. CDR3 length: 13 residues. With V trimmed by 2 bases and J by 6 bases, 0 bases remained unmatched. CDR3 sequence (DNA): TGTGCCAGCAGCTTAGGGACAGCCGGGGAGCTGTTTTTT. Protein: CASSLGTAGELFF.

The chain combines TRBV4-1 with TRBJ1-2, with 9 bases lining up with TRBD1. CDR1 MGHRA and CDR2 YSYEKL come from the germline V gene. The J segment lost 7 bases and the V segment lost 5 bases, leaving 8 bases of the junction unmatched. The CDR3 has 14 amino acids. The CDR3 DNA reads as TGCGCCAGCAGCGAGACAGGGGGTGAGGGTGGCTACACCTTC. Amino acid sequence: CASSETGGEGGYTF.

The V call is TRBV18, the J call TRBJ2-7; 11 positions agree with TRBD1. This CDR3 is 15 amino acids long. Trimming at V came to 4 bases and at J to 9 bases, leaving 11 bases not matched to a gene. Looked up from germline, CDR1 is KGHSH and CDR2 is LQKENI. CDR3 sequence reads: CASSLRTGGYDGQYF. The CDR3 DNA is TGTGCCAGCTCACTTCGGACAGGGGGCTACGACGGGCAGTACTTC.

V is TRBV21-1 and J is TRBJ1-2. TRBV21-1 is labeled a pseudogene. The CDR3 is made up of 15 amino acids. The CDR3 sequence is CASSDDSRPWEGYTF. The DNA for the CDR3 is TGTGCCAGCAGCGACGATTCACGACCCTGGGAGGGCTACACCTTC.

This rearrangement joins TRBV14 to TRBJ1-2, with unresolved D. The V gene lost 2 bases and the J gene lost 3 bases, with 10 bases spanning the gap. This CDR3 is 14 amino acids long. Germline CDR1 and CDR2: SGHDN and FVKESK. The CDR3 reads CASSQKTGYYGYTF. The DNA of the CDR3 is TGTGCCAGCAGCCAAAAGACGGGGTACTATGGCTACACCTTC.

This rearrangement joins TRBV28 to TRBJ2-7, with a weak D call TRBD1 (6 bases). The CDR3 is 17 residues long. V was cut by 4 bases and J by 9 bases, with 28 bases left in between. From germline, CDR1 is MDHEN and CDR2 SYDVKM. Here the CDR3 reads CASSSSSSQGRIVGQYF. CDR3 in DNA: TGTGCCAGCAGTTCATCATCGTCACAGGGTAGAATTGTTGGGCAGTACTTC.

This chain connects TRBV13 to TRBJ2-7; TRBD2 matches 12 bases. Trimming at V came to 0 bases and at J to 5 bases, leaving 5 bases not matched to a gene. The CDR3 runs to 16 residues. Per germline, CDR1 PRHDT and CDR2 FYEKMQ (reference sequence). The CDR3 sequence: CASSLGTSGSPDEQYF. CDR3 coding DNA: TGTGCCAGCAGCTTAGGGACTAGCGGGAGTCCCGACGAGCAGTACTTC.

The V and J genes are TRBV2 and TRBJ1-5; D unresolved. Germline-derived CDR1 and CDR2 are SNHLY and FYNNEI. V lost 1 base, J lost 2 bases, and 9 bases lay in between. This CDR3 is 15 amino acids long. The CDR3 DNA is TGTGCCAGCAGTGAAGAACCAGGCGGCAATCAGCCCCAGCATTTT. This sequence encodes CASSEEPGGNQPQHF.

V gene TRBV27 combines with J gene TRBJ2-7, with D maybe TRBD2 (5 bases). Trimming took off 3 bases at V and 4 bases at J, with 10 bases between the two ends. In germline, CDR1 is MNHEY, CDR2 SMNVEV (reference sequence). The CDR3 consists of 13 residues. CDR3 loop: CASSLRARYEQYF. CDR3 DNA: TGTGCCAGCAGTTTGAGGGCTCGGTACGAGCAGTACTTC.

The rearrangement uses TRBV29-1 and TRBJ2-1; 8 nucleotides match TRBD2. V was clipped by 2 bases and J by 0 bases; unmatched bases: 0. The CDR3 consists of 14 residues. From germline, CDR1 is SQVTM and CDR2 ANQGSEA. The CDR3 spells CSVESGSSYNEQFF. The CDR3 nucleotides are TGCAGCGTTGAAAGCGGGAGCTCCTACAATGAGCAGTTCTTC.

V is TRBV11-1 and J is TRBJ2-1, with 9 nucleotides matching TRBD1. This CDR3 comprises 16 residues. Germline lookup yields CDR1 SGHAT and CDR2 FQDESV (reference sequence). With 4 bases clipped from V and 2 bases from J, the junction kept 6 bases outside the gene matches. Written as DNA, the CDR3 is TGTGCCAGCAGCTACGGACAGGGGCCCCCCTACAATGAGCAGTTCTTC. It yields the protein CASSYGQGPPYNEQFF. Full variable domain (outside the CDR3, taken from reference TRBV11-1 and TRBJ2-1): EAEVAQSPRYKITEKSQAVAFWCDPISGHATLYWYRQILGQGPELLVQFQDESVVDDSQLPKDRFSAERLKGVDSTLKIQPAELGDSAMYLCASSYGQGPPYNEQFFGPGTRLTVL.

This chain links TRBV11-3 with TRBJ1-1; weak D call: TRBD1 (5 bases). Germline V gene data show CDR1 as SGHNT and CDR2 as YENEEA. The CDR3 runs 14 residues. The germline V and J ends were trimmed by 3 bases and 8 bases, with 16 bases remaining between them. This CDR3 is CASSFRQGNAEAFF. Written as DNA, the CDR3 is TGTGCCAGCAGCTTTCGGCAGGGTAATGCCGAAGCTTTCTTT.

The CDR3 bases are TGTGCCAGCAGCTTAATAGCGGGAGTGGAAGATACGCAGTATTTT. The encoded protein is CASSLIAGVEDTQYF. The V and J genes are TRBV7-8 and TRBJ2-3; 9 nucleotides line up with TRBD2. CDR1 is SGHVS and CDR2 is FQNEAQ in the germline V gene. This CDR3 has 15 residues. V shed 2 bases and J 5 bases; nucleotides not matched to a gene: 5.

A few counts support this clone. The chain recombines TRBV18 with TRBJ2-7, with 11 bases matching TRBD2. CDR1 KGHSH and CDR2 LQKENI come from the germline V gene. The CDR3 runs 13 residues. The J segment lost 6 bases and the V segment lost 3 bases, leaving 1 base of the junction unmatched. The CDR3 loop reads CASSPGTSGEQYF. CDR3 in DNA: TGTGCCAGCTCACCCGGGACTAGCGGCGAGCAGTACTTC.

V usage is TRBV30 and J usage is TRBJ1-2; the D is unclear. Trimming cost V 5 bases and J 6 bases, with 13 bases left between them. The CDR3 loop spans 12 amino acids. The V gene's germline CDR1 is GTSNPN and CDR2 SVGIG (reference sequence). CDR3: CAWRRRMDGYTF. The CDR3 DNA sequence: TGTGCCTGGCGCCGGAGGATGGATGGCTACACCTTC.

The gene calls are TRBV5-1 and TRBJ1-5, with D possibly matching TRBD1 (6 bases). Germline CDR1 and CDR2: SGHRS and YFSETQ. Trimming removed 0 bases from V and 2 bases from J, with 9 bases in between. This CDR3 contains 15 residues. CDR3 sequence reads: CASSLEGGGNQPQHF. In DNA, the CDR3 is TGCGCCAGCAGCTTGGAGGGGGGGGGCAATCAGCCCCAGCATTTT.

In this sample, this clone turned up a few times. The chain joins TRBV11-3 to TRBJ2-1; weak D call: TRBD1 (5 bases). The CDR3 sequence is 15 residues long. From germline, CDR1 is SGHNT and CDR2 YENEEA. Between the trimmed V and J ends, which lost 1 base and 3 bases, there was a span of 10 bases. CDR3 loop: CASSLAAGNYNEQFF. In nucleotides, the CDR3 is TGTGCCAGCAGCTTAGCGGCAGGGAACTACAATGAGCAGTTCTTC.

This clone was counted a single time. The chain has TRBV10-3 and TRBJ2-7; 10 positions match TRBD2. V lost 10 bases and J lost 5; bases outside the gene matches: 14. Germline V gene lookup returns CDR1 ENHRY and CDR2 SYGVKD. CDR3 length: 15 residues. The CDR3 protein is CATTGVSGRADEQYF. DNA of the CDR3: TGTGCCACTACAGGAGTCAGCGGGAGGGCCGACGAGCAGTACTTC.

This clone is a singleton in its sample. CDR3 loop: CASSRQGTAAYNEQFF. DNA of the CDR3: TGTGCCAGCAGCAGACAAGGGACAGCCGCCTACAATGAGCAGTTCTTC. This sequence joins TRBV21-1 and TRBJ2-1; TRBD1, the table's D call, was not compared with the DNA. TRBV21-1 is noted as a pseudogene. The CDR3 sequence is 16 residues long.

V usage is TRBV5-1 and J usage is TRBJ2-5; 7 nucleotides agree with TRBD1. The J call is doubtful: the DNA matches TRBJ2-7 better. Germline CDR1 reads SGHRS; CDR2 reads YFSETQ. The CDR3 totals 13 residues. CDR3 in DNA: TGCGCCAGCAGCTTGGTACAGGGGTACGAGCAGTACTTC. It yields the protein CASSLVQGYEQYF.